This TCR beta chain is from a study of blood T cell repertoires in COVID-19. Sequenced by immunoSEQ multiplex PCR; TCRdb stores in-frame clones only, minus some. The sample lists about 240,000 clones, roughly four fifths occurring once. The CDR3 is 17 residues long. V shed 2 bases and J 5 bases; nucleotides not matched to a gene: 12. CDR1 is SGHVS, CDR2 FQNEAQ, per germline. The sequenced sample consisted of PBMCs or T cells enriched from blood (not recorded which). The chain recombines TRBV7-8 with TRBJ2-5, with 9 bases lining up with TRBD1. This clonotype originated in a woman in her 40s who had been exposed to COVID-19. The DNA of the CDR3 is TGTGCCAGCAGCTTAAAGGATACAGGGGGCGGAGGGGAGACCCAGTACTTC. This gives the protein CASSLKDTGGGGETQYF.